The following is a T cell receptor (beta chain) sequence with its context. Its antigen remains undetermined. One base away there is no much larger clone; base qualities are not given. The source of the sample is a study of blood T cell repertoires in COVID-19 (dated by TCRdb to 2018 to 2020). About the full investigation: Samples covering the acute and convalescent phases of COVID-19 were provided by collaborators in the United States, Italy and Spain. The material from the prospective study consisted of cDNA or gDNA derived from T cells, B-cell-depleted T cells, or PBMCs. Where available, HLA class I and class II types were obtained from metadata supplied by the sample provider rather than from assay-based typing. The repertoires were released in a freely available public database meant as a resource for research on the immune response to SARS-CoV-2. Deeply sampled blood TCRbeta repertoires from subjects exposed to, actively infected with, or recovered from COVID-19 were included in the dataset. Samples came from the ongoing ImmuneRACE study (first 160 participants) plus 1,254 subjects from 6 global collaborators. Nearly every sample came with metadata listing a de-identified subject ID, COVID-19 status, age in years and sex. Study-wide conclusions, independent of this receptor: How much clinical and demographic metadata was included differed by source and by participant, and the metadata was provided uncurated.

TCRbeta CDR3 regions were amplified from genomic DNA using the immunoSEQ Assay, a bias-controlled multiplex PCR. The authors processed their data as follows. The number of nucleated cells in each sample was estimated from the amplification of reference gene primers within the assay. To quantify the absolute abundance of each unique TCRbeta CDR3 rearrangement, sequence reads were collapsed and filtered. For each sample, productive Simpson clonality was calculated by taking the square root of Simpson's diversity index across productive rearrangements. TCRdb mirrors the immuneACCESS table, restricted to in-frame sequences. Some clones are absent from its copies; in checked studies, under half trace to an unresolved V gene, and the reason for the others is unknown. Clone size and the V and J calls come from that table; the DNA yielded D and trimming. The sample records around 40,000 clones, around 87% of which are singletons. The ten biggest clones cover around 24% of the sample.

Each collaborating institution followed its own protocols to collect whole blood in K2EDTA tubes. Collaborator samples were shipped for TCRbeta analysis as frozen whole blood, isolated PBMCs, or DNA extracted from either sample type. The CDR3 measures 14 amino acids from cysteine to phenylalanine. The DNA shown is the 42-base CDR3, in frame from base 1. The germline V gene yields KGHSH for CDR1 and LQKENI for CDR2. V was cut back by 2 bases and J by 2 bases, leaving a gap of 8 bases between them. This sequence originates from a man aged 45 to 65 with active or convalescent COVID-19. The chain links TRBV18 with TRBJ2-3, with an unclear D gene assignment. The sample consisted of peripheral blood. The nucleotide sequence is given as TGTGCCAGCTCACCATTCCCGTCCACAGATACGCAGTATTTT. Translated, it reads CASSPFPSTDTQYF.